This is a list of T cell receptor beta chains from one sample in a study of cytomegalovirus exposure and HLA in healthy donors. Sequencing was performed with immunoSEQ multiplex PCR; in TCRdb, only in-frame clones are kept and a portion is missing. This table has under 65,000 clones, approximately 89% appearing once. The specimen was PBMCs. These receptors came from a woman between 18 and 29 years old in good health and CMV-seropositive. The CDR3 runs from the conserved cysteine through the conserved F or W. Each record gives: V gene, clone size, D gene, J gene, CDR3 DNA, CDR3 protein. D genes are given only for firm matches. The listing skips clone size in some rows; elsewhere it reads once, few, many or a size class.

TRBV27	NA	NA	TRBJ2-3	TGTGCCAGCAGTTTTGCGTCAGGACTTTGGGCAGATACGCAGTATTTT	CASSFASGLWADTQYF
TRBV18	NA	NA	TRBJ2-7	TGTGCCAGCTCACCACCGGTTACCTACGAGCAGTACTTC	CASSPPVTYEQYF
TRBV4-3	NA	NA	TRBJ2-4	TGCGCCAGCAGCCAGCGACTTCTAGCCAAAAACATTCAGTACTTC	CASSQRLLAKNIQYF
TRBV7-9	NA	NA	TRBJ1-1	TGTGCCAGCAGCTTAGGAAAGGGGAGGGAAGCTTTCTTT	CASSLGKGREAFF
TRBV7-3	NA	NA	TRBJ2-1	TGTGCCAGCAGCTTAGGCCGATCTGACAGCTACAATGAGCAGTTCTTC	CASSLGRSDSYNEQFF
TRBV6-1	NA	NA	TRBJ1-6	TGTGCCAGCAGTCGCCCCCGGTCACCCCTCCACTTT	CASSRPRSPLHF
TRBV9	NA	TRBD2	TRBJ2-1	TGTGCCAGCAGCGTCCGGGCTAGCGGGGGGGCGGCGAATGAGCAGTTCTTC	CASSVRASGGAANEQFF
TRBV4-3	NA	NA	TRBJ2-1	TGCGCCAGCAGCCAAGAGGGTAGCGGCTATGAGCAGTTCTTC	CASSQEGSGYEQFF
TRBV5-1	NA	TRBD2	TRBJ2-5	TGCGCCAGCAAACAGAACGGCGGGGGAGAGACCCAGTACTTC	CASKQNGGGETQYF
TRBV19	NA	NA	TRBJ2-2	TGTGCCAGTAGTATAGCTGGACAGAGCACCGGGGAGCTGTTTTTT	CASSIAGQSTGELFF
TRBV7-9	NA	NA	TRBJ2-3	TGTGCCAGCGGGGCGGATACGCAGTATTTT	CASGADTQYF
TRBV5-5	NA	NA	TRBJ1-3	TGTGCCAGCAGCTTGTCCCACTCCTCTGGAAACACCATATATTTT	CASSLSHSSGNTIYF
TRBV11-2	NA	TRBD1	TRBJ2-7	TGTGCCAGCAGCACGACGGGACAGGGTTCGGGCGAGCAGTACTTC	CASSTTGQGSGEQYF
TRBV19	NA	TRBD2	TRBJ2-5	TGTGCCAGTAGTCCCGGGACTAGCACGGGGCAAGAGACCCAGTACTTC	CASSPGTSTGQETQYF
TRBV28	NA	NA	TRBJ2-7	TGTGCCAGCAGTCCCGCGGGGCAATCCTACGAGCAGTACTTC	CASSPAGQSYEQYF
TRBV27	NA	TRBD1	TRBJ2-7	TGTGCCAGCAGTTTGGGGACAGGGTTTGGCGACGAGCAGTACTTC	CASSLGTGFGDEQYF
TRBV4-1	NA	NA	TRBJ2-1	TGCGCCAGCAGCCAAGAAGGGACCGGGACTGCACAGTTCTTC	CASSQEGTGTAQFF
TRBV4-3	NA	TRBD1	TRBJ1-2	TGCGCCAGCAGCCAGGAGACAGGGAACTATGGCTACACCTTC	CASSQETGNYGYTF
TRBV11-2	NA	NA	TRBJ2-5	TGTGCCAGCAGCGCCATCATGGCCTCCTGGGAGACCCAGTACTTC	CASSAIMASWETQYF
TRBV5-1	NA	NA	TRBJ1-4	TGCGCCAGCAGGCTAAATGAAAAACTGTTTTTT	CASRLNEKLFF
TRBV4-2	once	NA	TRBJ2-7	TGTGCCAGCAGCCAAGGCAGGGTACGATTTCCTTACGAGCAGTACTTC	CASSQGRVRFPYEQYF
TRBV19	NA	NA	TRBJ2-2	TGTGCCAGTAGTCCAACTACCGGGGAGCTGTTTTTT	CASSPTTGELFF
TRBV2	NA	TRBD1	TRBJ1-2	TGTGCCAGCAGTGAGGGACAGGGTTTAGGGGGCTACACCTTC	CASSEGQGLGGYTF
TRBV6-5	NA	NA	TRBJ1-5	TGTGCCAGCAGGGGAGGAAACAATCAGCCCCAGCATTTT	CASRGGNNQPQHF
TRBV6-1	NA	TRBD1	TRBJ1-5	TGTGCCGGAGATAATGGACAGGGCCTCAGTCAGCCCCAGCATTTT	CAGDNGQGLSQPQHF
TRBV19	NA	NA	TRBJ1-5	TGTGCCAGTAGTATAGTCGGCGGCCCAAGCAATCAGCCCCAGCATTTT	CASSIVGGPSNQPQHF
TRBV4-2	NA	TRBD1	TRBJ1-2	TGTGCCAGCAGCCAAGGACAGGGGTGCACCTTC	CASSQGQGCTF
TRBV7-9	NA	NA	TRBJ1-2	TGTGCCAGCAGCTCCTATACCGAAAACTATGGCTACACCTTC	CASSSYTENYGYTF
TRBV28	NA	NA	TRBJ2-7	TGTGCCAGCAGTTTACCGGCCTACGAGCAGTACTTC	CASSLPAYEQYF
TRBV7-9	NA	TRBD1	TRBJ2-1	TGTGCCAGCAGCCCGGGACAGGTCATAAATGAGCAGTTCTTC	CASSPGQVINEQFF
TRBV7-9	NA	NA	TRBJ1-3	TGTGCCAGCAGCCCCGGGTCTGGGAACACCATATATTTT	CASSPGSGNTIYF
TRBV27	NA	TRBD1	TRBJ2-1	TGTGCCAGTCGTAGAGGGACAGACAATGAGCAGTTCTTC	CASRRGTDNEQFF
TRBV4-2	NA	NA	TRBJ2-3	TGTGCCAGCAGCCAAGATGGGCCTAGCGGCACAGATACGCAGTATTTT	CASSQDGPSGTDTQYF
TRBV5-5	NA	TRBD1	TRBJ1-3	TGTGCCAGCAGCTTTACAGGGGCTGGAAACACCATATATTTT	CASSFTGAGNTIYF
TRBV5-4	once	TRBD1	TRBJ2-5	TGTGCCAGCAGCATGGGACAGGGTTTCGAGACCCAGTACTTC	CASSMGQGFETQYF
TRBV7-6	once	NA	TRBJ1-6	TGTGCCAGCAGCTTAGGGCGGGACCTCTATAATTCACCCCTCCACTTT	CASSLGRDLYNSPLHF
TRBV28	few	NA	TRBJ2-3	TGTGCCAGCAGTCCCTCCGGACTGACCCTAAGGGATACGCAGTATTTT	CASSPSGLTLRDTQYF
TRBV6-1	NA	NA	TRBJ2-5	TGTGCCAGCAGTCCCAGGGACAATCCGACCCAGTACTTC	CASSPRDNPTQYF
TRBV11-2	NA	NA	TRBJ2-1	TGTGCCAGCGTAGAGGGCAATGAGCAGTTCTTC	CASVEGNEQFF
TRBV2	once	TRBD1	TRBJ2-5	TGTGCCAGTGACAGGGCGGAAGGAGAGACCCAGTACTTC	CASDRAEGETQYF
TRBV30	NA	NA	TRBJ1-6	TGTGCCTCCAATACATTACCCAATTCACCCCTCCACTTT	CASNTLPNSPLHF
TRBV5-5	NA	NA	TRBJ1-2	TGTGCCAGCAGCTTGGAACCCGAGTCTTATGGCTACACCTTC	CASSLEPESYGYTF
TRBV5-4	NA	TRBD2	TRBJ2-2	TGTGCCAGCAGCGCCTCTGCGGGGGGCGGCGGGGAGCTGTTTTTT	CASSASAGGGGELFF
TRBV5-6	NA	NA	TRBJ1-1	TGTGCCAGCAGCCTCCCTACAGGGACGGGTGAAGCTTTCTTT	CASSLPTGTGEAFF
TRBV5-4	NA	NA	TRBJ2-3	TGTGCCAGCAGCTACGGGGGAGAAAAAGATACGCAGTATTTT	CASSYGGEKDTQYF
TRBV27	NA	NA	TRBJ1-1	TGTGCCAGCAGTTTGATCAGCGCGAGGAACACTGAAGCTTTCTTT	CASSLISARNTEAFF
TRBV6-5	once	NA	TRBJ1-2	TGTGCCAGCACAACAGGGATCAACTATGGCTACACCTTC	CASTTGINYGYTF